These 18 T cell receptor beta chains came from one sample sequenced in a study of blood T cell repertoires in COVID-19. TCRdb's copy holds only in-frame clones and misses some; the assay was immunoSEQ multiplex PCR. The table has 150,000 to 200,000 clones, over 75% seen once. Sequenced sample: PBMCs or T cells enriched from blood (not recorded which). The source is a man aged 40-49 years who had recovered from COVID-19.

This clone was seen once. At one end, the junction sequence differs from germline, possibly due to a read error. This chain uses TRBV29-1 with TRBJ2-7, with 7 bases aligning to TRBD1. The CDR3 covers 14 residues. CDR1 and CDR2 from the germline V gene are SQVTM and ANQGSEA. Here the CDR3 DNA reads TGCAGCGTTGCCCGACAGGGTACCTCCGACGAGCAGTACTTC. This translates into CSVARQGTSDEQYF.

This sequence joins TRBV20-1 and TRBJ1-4; D ambiguous. V shed 3 bases and J shed 0 bases, with 11 bases lying between them. The CDR3 spans 15 residues. Per germline, CDR1 DFQATT and CDR2 SNEGSKA (reference sequence). The CDR3 DNA reads as TGCAGTGCTAGTTTGCTGGGCTCAACTAATGAAAAACTGTTTTTT. Its protein product is CSASLLGSTNEKLFF.

This clone came up a few times. The rearrangement joins TRBV6-1 to TRBJ1-6, with a possible D match to TRBD1 (5 bases). Trimming stripped 0 bases from V and 5 bases from J, with 14 bases between. This CDR3 region has 17 residues. CDR1 and CDR2 (germline): MNHNS, SASEGT. For the CDR3, the DNA is TGTGCCAGCAGTGAAGCGGGGGGGAGGTCGGATAATTCACCCCTCCACTTT. It yields the protein CASSEAGGRSDNSPLHF.

The V gene is TRBV11-2, the J gene TRBJ2-4; a weak D match, TRBD1 (6 bases). This CDR3 is built from 15 residues. Germline CDR1 is SGHAT and CDR2 is FQNNGV. V was cut by 5 bases and J by 12 bases, with 23 bases left in between. The CDR3 nucleotides read TGTGCCAGCAGCGGACTCCGCGACAGCACGGACAGTCAGTACTTC. Translating gives CASSGLRDSTDSQYF.

V usage is TRBV9 and J usage is TRBJ2-5, with 7 bases lining up with TRBD1. V lost 0 bases to trimming and J lost 1 base; unmatched junction nucleotides: 9. CDR1 is SGDLS, CDR2 YYNGEE, per germline. This CDR3 has 17 amino acids. The CDR3 DNA follows: TGTGCCAGCAGCGTAGCGGGTTGGGCAGGGGGCCAAGAGACCCAGTACTTC. Protein sequence: CASSVAGWAGGQETQYF.

J is TRBJ2-5 and V is TRBV30; a possible D gene is TRBD2 (5 bases). Germline CDR1 is GTSNPN and CDR2 is SVGIG (reference sequence). This CDR3 spans 15 amino acids. V gave up 4 bases and J gave up 5 bases, with 20 bases separating them. The CDR3 protein is CAWTAVRERWETQYF. The DNA of the CDR3 is TGTGCCTGGACCGCAGTGAGGGAACGTTGGGAGACCCAGTACTTC.

This sequence joins TRBV7-3 and TRBJ2-3, with D possibly matching TRBD2 (5 bases). The CDR3 length is 13 residues. Per germline, CDR1 SGHTA and CDR2 FQGTGA. The V and J ends lost 5 bases and 5 bases respectively, with 11 bases between them. The CDR3 sequence: CASSLERGDTQYF. The CDR3 DNA reads TGTGCCAGCAGCCTCGAACGGGGAGATACGCAGTATTTT. The full variable domain, in which reference TRBV7-3 and TRBJ2-3 provide the parts outside the CDR3, is GAGVSQTPSNKVTEKGKYVELRCDPISGHTALYWYRQSLGQGPEFLIYFQGTGAADDSGLPNDRFFAVRPEGSVSTLKIQRTERGDSAVYLCASSLERGDTQYFGPGTRLTVL.

The chain joins TRBV4-1 to TRBJ1-2; TRBD1 is a possible D gene (6 bases). The CDR3 contains 14 residues. Trimming took off 3 bases at V and 7 bases at J, with 15 bases between the two ends. In germline, CDR1 is MGHRA, CDR2 YSYEKL. The CDR3 region is CASSHDGTRSGYTF. In nucleotides, the CDR3 is TGCGCCAGCAGCCATGACGGGACAAGGTCTGGCTACACCTTC.

The rearrangement links TRBV10-3 to TRBJ2-2; D remains ambiguous. This CDR3 contains 13 residues. V was shortened by 3 bases and J by 1 base, with 3 bases between the two germline ends. Germline assignment: CDR1 ENHRY and CDR2 SYGVKD. The CDR3 spells CAISDGNTGELFF. The CDR3 DNA reads TGTGCCATCAGTGACGGGAACACCGGGGAGCTGTTTTTT.

The chain employs TRBV19 and TRBJ1-4, with TRBD1 matching over 8 bases. This CDR3 region has 11 residues. V trimming: 4 bases; J trimming: 13 bases; junction bases outside the gene matches: 2. CDR1 and CDR2 from the germline V gene are LNHDA and SQIVND (reference sequence). This chain's CDR3 is CASSTRGLLFF. The CDR3 DNA sequence: TGTGCCAGTAGTACCAGGGGGCTACTGTTTTTT. The variable domain in full, completed from reference TRBV19 and TRBJ1-4, reads DGGITQSPKYLFRKEGQNVTLSCEQNLNHDAMYWYRQDPGQGLRLIYYSQIVNDFQKGDIAEGYSVSREKKESFPLTVTSAQKNPTAFYLCASSTRGLLFFGSGTQLSVL.

This rearrangement joins TRBV7-8 to TRBJ2-5; 14 nucleotides match TRBD2. CDR3 length equals 18 residues. The trim removed 4 bases at V and 5 bases at J, leaving 12 bases unmatched. Germline V gives CDR1 SGHVS, CDR2 FQNEAQ. The chain's CDR3 is CASSSRLAGGPVRETQYF. The CDR3 DNA is TGTGCCAGCAGCTCTAGACTAGCGGGGGGGCCAGTTAGGGAGACCCAGTACTTC.

The genes are TRBV5-1 and TRBJ2-7; D remains ambiguous. Germline assignment: CDR1 SGHRS and CDR2 YFSETQ. CDR3 length equals 14 residues. Deletions cut 1 base from V and 0 bases from J, with 8 bases between. The CDR3 DNA reads TGCGCCAGCAGCTTGTCCTTCAGCTCCTACGAGCAGTACGTC. This codes for CASSLSFSSYEQYV.

V gene TRBV19 combines with J gene TRBJ2-2, with no clear D. The CDR3 is 11 residues long. Trimming took off 6 bases at V and 4 bases at J, with 3 bases between the two ends. CDR1 is LNHDA, CDR2 SQIVND, per germline (reference sequence). CDR3 DNA sequence: TGTGCCAGTAGCCGCACCGGGGAGCTGTTTTTT. This codes for CASSRTGELFF. Full variable domain (remainder filled in from reference TRBV19 and TRBJ2-2): DGGITQSPKYLFRKEGQNVTLSCEQNLNHDAMYWYRQDPGQGLRLIYYSQIVNDFQKGDIAEGYSVSREKKESFPLTVTSAQKNPTAFYLCASSRTGELFFGEGSRLTVL.

The chain recombines TRBV6-5 with TRBJ2-1; TRBD2 is a possible D gene (5 bases). The CDR3 totals 15 residues. V was clipped by 6 bases and J by 3 bases, with 15 bases between them. The germline V gene encodes CDR1 MNHEY and CDR2 SVGAGI. This CDR3 is CASRATIPLYNEQFF. CDR3 sequence (DNA): TGTGCCAGCAGAGCGACTATACCCCTCTACAATGAGCAGTTCTTC.

This clone was observed a few times. V is TRBV5-6 and J is TRBJ1-2; D remains unclear. The CDR3 extends over 14 amino acids. Trimming removed 0 bases at V and 2 bases at J, with 8 bases between. Germline V gene lookup returns CDR1 SGHDT and CDR2 YYEEEE. The CDR3 sequence is CASSLVGENYGYTF. In DNA form, the CDR3 reads TGTGCCAGCAGCTTGGTCGGGGAAAACTATGGCTACACCTTC.

The chain carries TRBV7-9 and TRBJ1-6, with D perhaps matching TRBD1 (5 bases). With 5 bases removed from V and 10 bases from J, the gap between germline ends came to 18 bases. Germline CDR1 and CDR2: SEHNR and FQNEAQ (reference sequence). CDR3 length equals 15 residues. As DNA, the CDR3 is TGTGCCAGCAGCCCCGGACAACCCACGAAGTCACCCCTCCACTTT. Protein sequence: CASSPGQPTKSPLHF. The full variable domain, in which reference TRBV7-9 and TRBJ1-6 provide the parts outside the CDR3, is DTGVSQNPRHKITKRGQNVTFRCDPISEHNRLYWYRQTLGQGPEFLTYFQNEAQLEKSRLLSDRFSAERPKGSFSTLEIQRTEQGDSAMYLCASSPGQPTKSPLHFGNGTRLTVT.

The J gene is TRBJ1-1, the V gene TRBV20-1, with 7 positions matching TRBD1. Germline values: CDR1 DFQATT, CDR2 SNEGSKA (reference sequence). J was trimmed by 6 bases and V by 3 bases; bases with no gene match: 10. The CDR3 is 14 residues long. For the CDR3, the DNA is TGCAGTGCTAGTGAGGGGGCGTCTCCAGCTGAAGCTTTCTTT. As protein: CSASEGASPAEAFF.

This clone has only one observation. The J gene is TRBJ1-2, the V gene TRBV24-1, with D possibly TRBD1 on 6 matching bases. The V and J ends lost 5 bases and 8 bases respectively, with 11 bases between them. The germline V gene encodes CDR1 KGHDR and CDR2 SFDVKD. The CDR3 sequence is 12 residues long. CDR3 in DNA: TGTGCCACCAGTGGGGCAGGGGTAGGCTACACCTTC. It is translated as CATSGAGVGYTF.